This is a list of T cell receptor beta chains from one sample in a study of CD8 T cells in ankylosing spondylitis. In TCRdb, the 5' RACE reads were re-called with MiXCR into one record per CDR3 protein. The sample gives some 700,000 distinct CDR3 sequences, roughly 19% of which show up once; 15% to 20% is in the top ten. The sample was blood, either unsorted or a sorted T cell fraction (not recorded which). All receptors come from a male donor with ankylosing spondylitis. The CDR3 runs from the conserved cysteine through the conserved F or W. A D gene is named only where the DNA matches it firmly. Some rows have no size entry. The others give once, few or many, or a class for an expanded clone.

v_gene	d_gene	abundance	j_gene	CDR3aa	CDR3nt
TRBV20-1	NA	few	TRBJ2-1	CSARGHSLNEQFF	TGCAGTGCTAGAGGACACTCCCTAAATGAGCAGTTCTTC
TRBV11-1	TRBD1	NA	TRBJ1-1	CASSPTRTGVHRNTEAFF	TGTGCCAGCAGCCCTACTAGAACAGGGGTGCATCGGAACACTGAAGCTTTCTTT
TRBV6-1	TRBD2	many	TRBJ2-1	CASSPSGGGDYNEQFF	TGTGCCAGCAGTCCCAGCGGGGGGGGAGACTACAATGAGCAGTTCTTC
TRBV20-1	NA	NA	TRBJ2-2	CSATQGGTGELFF	TGCAGTGCTACACAGGGGGGGACCGGGGAGCTGTTTTTT
TRBV27	TRBD1	few	TRBJ2-7	CASSQRQGLSSYEQYF	TGTGCCAGCAGCCAAAGACAGGGCTTAAGCTCCTACGAGCAGTACTTC
TRBV29-1	NA	NA	TRBJ2-3	CSPDTQYF	TGCAGCCCAGATACGCAGTATTTT
TRBV27	NA	few	TRBJ2-2	CASSLTLYRQAGELFF	TGTGCCAGCAGTTTGACTCTATATAGGCAGGCCGGGGAGCTGTTTTTT
TRBV5-1	NA	few	TRBJ2-7	CASRQVSSYEQYF	TGCGCCAGCAGACAGGTCAGCTCCTACGAGCAGTACTTC
TRBV28	TRBD2	few	TRBJ2-3	CASSSSGLAGSSTDTQYF	TGTGCCAGCAGCTCTTCGGGACTAGCGGGATCTAGCACAGATACGCAGTATTTT
TRBV25-1	TRBD2	few	TRBJ2-5	CASSEPGLAGSETQYF	TGTGCCAGCAGTGAACCGGGACTAGCGGGATCAGAGACCCAGTACTTC